This record covers a single TCR beta chain. Authors' processing steps: The assay estimated nucleated cells by amplifying reference gene primers. Profiling relied on immunoSEQ multiplex PCR, and the TCRdb table lists in-frame clones only, not all of them. V and J calls and clone size are copied from that table; D and trimming were computed from the DNA. In the table there are some 180,000 clones, about 83% of which are singletons. The sample originates from a study of blood T cell repertoires in COVID-19. The TCR sequence derives from a woman aged 70-85 years who had recovered from COVID-19. Sequenced material: peripheral blood.

The DNA for the CDR3 is TGTGCCATCAGTGTAGACAGGGAAGGCTATGGCTACACCTTC. It codes for CAISVDREGYGYTF. V and J are TRBV10-3 and TRBJ1-2, with 7 bases lining up with TRBD1. The CDR3 sequence is 14 residues long. Germline V lookup: CDR1 ENHRY, CDR2 SYGVKD. Trimming cost V 4 bases and J 4 bases; bases outside gene matches: 6.